Detailed here is one T cell receptor (beta chain). Its antigen remains unidentified. The entry originates in a study of cytomegalovirus exposure and HLA in healthy donors. On the study more broadly: From HLA-typed donors, an early data release held about 85 million unique TCRs.

Study results and caveats: Rarity held for most TCR sequences, but there were some public TCRs that occurred in many donors.

V dropped 1 base and J dropped 8; count of bases not matched to a gene: 6. Germline values: CDR1 MGHRA, CDR2 YSYEKL. CDR3 length: 16 residues. PCR employed 60 Vbeta and 13 Jbeta primers. Per the study methods: Among the unique TCR beta chains that a later analysis counted, about 79 million in all, roughly 9.9 million were shared. TCRdb keeps only in-frame clones here, not all; method: immunoSEQ multiplex PCR. V, J and clone size are those of that table, while D and trimming were read from the DNA. The sample includes more than 110,000 clones, over 70% of them seen just once. This TCR came from a male donor in good health and CMV-seronegative. The source material was PBMCs. The chain recombines TRBV4-1 with TRBJ1-6, with 9 bases fitting TRBD1. This chain's CDR3 is CASSQAGQGGDSPLHF. CDR3 bases: TGCGCCAGCAGCCAAGCGGGACAGGGAGGTGATTCACCCCTCCACTTT.